What follows describes a single T cell receptor (beta chain). No antigen is known for it. These data belong to a study of monozygotic twins with inflammatory bowel disease. CDR1 is SGHRS, CDR2 YFSETQ, per germline. This CDR3 region has 16 residues. Study-wide results and caveats: Twin concordance left repertoire similarity unchanged, with limited power a possible explanation for this lack of difference. Among IBD patients, fewer clonotypes were shared with others than among healthy twins, especially with disease activity. With inverse Simpson as the measure, TCRbeta diversity was lower in IBD patients than in healthy co-twins.

cDNA for each sample came from eight separate reactions. From its re-call of the 5' RACE reads, TCRdb lists each CDR3 protein once, without DNA. This table lists around 150,000 distinct CDR3 sequences. This clonotype originated in a human donor with ulcerative colitis or Crohn's disease, or a healthy co-twin of an affected twin (not recorded which). The chain employs TRBV5-1 and TRBJ1-4; the TRBD1 assignment by TCRdb is unverifiable without DNA. Specimen: blood. CDR3 residues: CASRLGPGTSGEKLFF.